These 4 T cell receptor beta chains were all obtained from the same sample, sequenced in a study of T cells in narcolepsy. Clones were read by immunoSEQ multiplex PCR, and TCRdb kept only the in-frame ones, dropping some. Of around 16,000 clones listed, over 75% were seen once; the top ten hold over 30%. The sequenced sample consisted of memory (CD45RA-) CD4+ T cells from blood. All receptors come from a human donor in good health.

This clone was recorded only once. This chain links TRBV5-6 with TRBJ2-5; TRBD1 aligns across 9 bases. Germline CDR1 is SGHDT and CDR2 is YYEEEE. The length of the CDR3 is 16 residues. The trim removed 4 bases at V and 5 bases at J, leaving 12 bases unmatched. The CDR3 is CASSPAGTGLEETQYF. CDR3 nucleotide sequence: TGTGCCAGCAGCCCCGCCGGGACAGGGCTCGAGGAGACCCAGTACTTC.

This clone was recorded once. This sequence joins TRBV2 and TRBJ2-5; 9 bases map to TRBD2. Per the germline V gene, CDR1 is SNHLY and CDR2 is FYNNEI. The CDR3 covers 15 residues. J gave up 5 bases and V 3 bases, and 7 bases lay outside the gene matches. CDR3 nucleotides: TGTGCCAGCAGTGAGGGTAGCGGGAGTCGGGAGACCCAGTACTTC. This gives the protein CASSEGSGSRETQYF.

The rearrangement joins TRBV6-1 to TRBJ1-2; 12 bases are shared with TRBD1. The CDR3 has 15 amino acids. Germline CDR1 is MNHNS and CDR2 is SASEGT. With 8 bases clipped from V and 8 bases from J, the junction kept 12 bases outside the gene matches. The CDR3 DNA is TGTGCCAGCCTATTCACCGGGACAGGGGGCCGAGGCTACACCTTC. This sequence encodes CASLFTGTGGRGYTF.

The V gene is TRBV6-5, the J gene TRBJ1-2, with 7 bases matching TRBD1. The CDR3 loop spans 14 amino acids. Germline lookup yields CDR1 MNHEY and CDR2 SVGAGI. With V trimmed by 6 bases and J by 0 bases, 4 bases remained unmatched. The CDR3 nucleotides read TGTGCCAGCAGCCGACAGGGTCCTAACTATGGCTACACCTTC. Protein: CASSRQGPNYGYTF.